The T cell receptor (beta chain) under discussion was sequenced for a study of Graves' ophthalmopathy and Graves' hyperthyroidism. Study results and limitations: In blood, most expanded thyroid clonotypes above 0.001 frequency were also detected. Using a 13-signature model, the authors split ophthalmopathy from stable hyperthyroidism, with around 89% sensitivity and approximately 80% specificity.

Included hyperthyroidism patients were aged 18 to 65 and newly diagnosed (under 2 months' duration). The authors diagnosed from clinical symptoms, serum thyroxine, TRAb, thyroid ultrasound and orbital computed tomography. Only a few counts were recorded for this clonotype. Its specificity is not known. The CDR3 spans 11 residues. V was cut by 8 bases and J by 8 bases, with 12 bases left in between. Germline values: CDR1 ENHRY, CDR2 SYGVKD. Scientists amplified the TCR beta CDR3 regions from RNA transcripts. RT-PCR with HTBI primers came first, then second-round multiplex PCR. TCRdb ran MiXCR on the multiplex PCR reads and lists one entry per CDR3 protein. The sample has over a million distinct CDR3 sequences, less than 45% seen once.

V is TRBV10-3 and J is TRBJ1-1; TRBD1 is a possible D gene (5 bases). Sample: peripheral blood or thyroid tissue (not recorded which). This sequence originates from an adult man with Graves' hyperthyroidism. DNA of the CDR3: TGTGCCATCTCAGACAGCTCAGAAGCTTTCTTT. Translating it yields CAISDSSEAFF.